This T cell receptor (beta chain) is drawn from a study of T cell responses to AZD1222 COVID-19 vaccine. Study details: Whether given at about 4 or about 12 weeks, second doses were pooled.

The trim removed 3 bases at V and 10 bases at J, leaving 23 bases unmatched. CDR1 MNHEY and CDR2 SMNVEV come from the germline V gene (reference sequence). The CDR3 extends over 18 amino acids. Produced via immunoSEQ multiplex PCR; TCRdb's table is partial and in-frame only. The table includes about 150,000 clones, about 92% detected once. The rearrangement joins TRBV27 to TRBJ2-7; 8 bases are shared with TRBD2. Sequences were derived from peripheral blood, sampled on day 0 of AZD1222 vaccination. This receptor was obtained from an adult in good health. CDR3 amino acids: CASSLAPFGGETLPLQYF. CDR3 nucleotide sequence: TGTGCCAGCAGTTTGGCCCCTTTCGGGGGGGAGACTCTCCCCCTACAGTACTTC.